The clone carrying this TCR beta chain occurred a few times. The CDR3 totals 19 residues. Trimming stripped 4 bases from V and 0 bases from J, with 25 bases between. Germline CDR1 SGHRS, CDR2 YFSETQ. The record originates from a study of molecular identifiers for immune sequencing clone quantification. TCRdb re-called the PCR reads with MiXCR, one entry per CDR3 protein. The table has a few hundred thousand distinct CDR3 sequences, over 20% seen once. This TCR derives from a human donor in good health. Some libraries in this study had Jurkat cell RNA spiked in. V usage is TRBV5-1 and J usage is TRBJ1-1; D might be TRBD1 (6 bases). The sequencing input was naive CD8+ T cells from blood, with Jurkat cell RNA spiked in. The subset is: FACS-sorted CD8+CD4-CCR7+CD45RA+ naive T cells. The CDR3: CASSLTRRQGTGMNTEAFF. CDR3 in DNA: TGCGCCAGCAGCCTGACCCGTCGGCAGGGGACCGGAATGAACACTGAAGCTTTCTTT.